A single sample gave rise to the 27 T cell receptor beta chains below, sequenced in a study of blood T cells in healthy people across ages. Sample-barcoded 5' priming and a J-beta primer mix drove a second PCR of roughly 6 to 12 cycles. MiXCR, applied by TCRdb to the 5' RACE reads, yields one record per CDR3 protein. The sample yields 800,000 or so distinct CDR3 sequences, just under 25% seen once. This sample also appeared in a second study, on T cells of mothers and their children.

Sequenced material: blood. The receptors here all came from a boy aged 5-17 years in good health.

This clonotype was found a few times. This chain uses TRBV6-2 or TRBV6-3 with TRBJ2-7, with 8 nucleotides matching TRBD2. The CDR3 loop spans 14 amino acids. Germline V gives CDR1 MNHEY, CDR2 SVGEGT. V shed 2 bases, J shed 4 bases, and the junction held 4 bases outside the gene matches. CDR3 nucleotide sequence: TGTGCCAGCAGTTACCTAGCGGGCCGATACGAGCAGTACTTC. Protein sequence: CASSYLAGRYEQYF.

The table lists this clonotype with a few counts. This chain uses TRBV10-3 with TRBJ2-7, with TRBD1 identical over 9 bases. The better agreement between TRBJ2-5 and the DNA end casts doubt on the J call. Looked up from germline, CDR1 is ENHRY and CDR2 is SYGVKD. CDR3 length equals 16 residues. The CDR3 coding sequence is TGTGCCATCAGTGAGATACAGGGGGCGTTGGGGGAGACCCAGTACTTC. Protein product: CAISEIQGALGETQYF.

The V and J genes are TRBV14 and TRBJ1-2, with 10 bases matching TRBD1. V trimming: 4 bases; J trimming: 3 bases; junction bases outside the gene matches: 2. The CDR3 runs 14 residues. Germline V gene data show CDR1 as SGHDN and CDR2 as FVKESK. As DNA, the CDR3 is TGTGCCAGCAGCCGGGACAGGGGTTACTATGGCTACACCTTC. Its protein product is CASSRDRGYYGYTF.

This clonotype was counted a single time. The chain links TRBV11-2 to TRBJ2-5, with D perhaps matching TRBD1 or TRBD2 (5 bases each). V was pared by 2 bases and J by 5 bases, with 12 bases between. CDR3 length: 14 residues. Germline V gene lookup returns CDR1 SGHAT and CDR2 FQNNGV. CDR3 in DNA: TGTGCCAGCAGCTTACGAGGGGCTTGGGAGACCCAGTACTTC. It codes for CASSLRGAWETQYF. The variable domain in full, with the rest retrieved from reference TRBV11-2 and TRBJ2-5, is EAGVAQSPRYKIIEKRQSVAFWCNPISGHATLYWYQQILGQGPKLLIQFQNNGVVDDSQLPKDRFSAERLKGVDSTLKIQPAKLEDSAVYLCASSLRGAWETQYFGPGTRLLVL.

The J gene is TRBJ2-7, the V gene TRBV6-2 or TRBV6-3; TRBD1 agrees at 9 bases. Germline assignment: CDR1 MNHEY and CDR2 SVGEGT. This CDR3 contains 13 residues. After removal of 7 bases from V and 4 bases from J, the junction contained 5 bases not matched to a gene. The CDR3 loop is CASNRDRDYEQYF. CDR3 DNA sequence: TGTGCCAGCAACCGGGACAGGGATTACGAGCAGTACTTC.

This rearrangement joins TRBV20-1 to TRBJ2-4, with D perhaps matching TRBD1 or TRBD2 (6 bases each). Looked up from germline, CDR1 is DFQATT and CDR2 is SNEGSKA (reference sequence). This CDR3 contains 14 residues. V was cut by 6 bases and J by 3 bases, with 15 bases left in between. CDR3 coding DNA: TGCAGTGCATATAGGGGGGATGGCAAAAACATTCAGTACTTC. This encodes CSAYRGDGKNIQYF.

In its sample, this clonotype was seen a few times. The rearrangement uses TRBV6-1 and TRBJ1-3; weak D call: TRBD1 (6 bases). CDR1 and CDR2 from the germline V gene are MNHNS and SASEGT. The CDR3 is 18 residues long. With 4 bases removed from V and 0 bases from J, the gap between germline ends came to 19 bases. CDR3 in amino acids: CASSARTARPFSGNTIYF. The CDR3 bases are TGTGCCAGCAGTGCCCGGACAGCTCGCCCTTTCTCTGGAAACACCATATATTTT.

In its sample, this clonotype was seen many times. The CDR3 protein is CASSHEPDSNYGYTF. For the CDR3, the DNA is TGCGCCAGCAGCCACGAACCGGACAGTAACTATGGCTACACCTTC. The chain has TRBV4-1 and TRBJ1-2; the D gene is possibly TRBD1 (6 bases). V dropped 3 bases and J dropped 1 base, with 12 bases sitting between them. The CDR3 extends over 15 amino acids. The germline V gene has CDR1 MGHRA and CDR2 YSYEKL.

V and J are TRBV12-3 or TRBV12-4 and TRBJ2-5, with a possible D match to TRBD2 (7 bases). CDR3 length equals 15 residues. V lost 8 bases to trimming and J lost 1 base, with 17 bases between them. CDR3 coding DNA: TGTGCCAGCTCCGTTCTCGCGGGGGCCCAAGAGACCCAGTACTTC. It specifies CASSVLAGAQETQYF.

CDR3 DNA sequence: TGCGCCAGCAGCTTAAGGGGACAGGGGGACAATGAGCAGTTCTTC. Protein: CASSLRGQGDNEQFF. This chain links TRBV5-1 with TRBJ2-1; 11 bases fit TRBD1. Germline CDR1 is SGHRS and CDR2 is YFSETQ. V lost 2 bases and J lost 5; bases outside the gene matches: 3. This CDR3 spans 15 amino acids.

This chain uses TRBV7-8 with TRBJ2-3; 7 bases line up with TRBD1. In germline, CDR1 is SGHVS, CDR2 FQNEAQ. The CDR3 runs to 14 residues. Trimming at V came to 5 bases and at J to 4 bases, leaving 6 bases not matched to a gene. CDR3 bases: TGTGCCAGCAGCCGCCCAGGGGGTTCAGATACGCAGTATTTT. Amino acids: CASSRPGGSDTQYF.

This CDR3 reads CASSVGDISTDTQYF. CDR3 coding DNA: TGTGCCAGCAGCGTAGGGGACATTAGCACAGATACGCAGTATTTT. The V gene is TRBV9, the J gene TRBJ2-3, with D possibly being TRBD1 (6 bases). The CDR3 contains 15 residues. Trimming took 0 bases from V and 0 from J, leaving 8 bases between them. Per the germline V gene, CDR1 is SGDLS and CDR2 is YYNGEE.

This clonotype was observed a handful of times. This chain uses TRBV29-1 with TRBJ2-1; D remains unclear. Germline lookup yields CDR1 SQVTM and CDR2 ANQGSEA. V gave up 4 bases and J gave up 0 bases, with 7 bases separating them. This CDR3 contains 13 residues. The CDR3 coding sequence is TGCAGCGTTGTGGATGTCTCCTACAATGAGCAGTTCTTC. It yields the protein CSVVDVSYNEQFF.

The V call is TRBV4-3, the J call TRBJ1-1; no firm D call. The germline V gene has CDR1 LGHNA and CDR2 YSLEER. The CDR3 is 15 residues long. Trimming took off 1 base at V and 1 base at J, with 10 bases between the two ends. The CDR3 protein is CASSQGYRENTEAFF. Here the CDR3 DNA reads TGCGCCAGCAGCCAAGGATACAGAGAGAACACTGAAGCTTTCTTT.

This CDR3 is CASSFSFRTKNTEAFF. The CDR3, as DNA: TGTGCCAGCAGCTTCTCTTTCCGGACAAAGAACACTGAAGCTTTCTTT. The chain recombines TRBV7-9 with TRBJ1-1; possibly TRBD1 for D (5 bases). CDR1 is SEHNR and CDR2 is FQNEAQ in the germline V gene (reference sequence). The CDR3 runs to 16 residues. The ends were cut back, 3 bases at V and 1 base at J, with 15 bases in the middle.

This chain joins TRBV6-1 and TRBJ1-5; TRBD1 is a possible D gene (6 bases). V was clipped by 4 bases and J by 1 base, with 8 bases between them. In germline, CDR1 is MNHNS, CDR2 SASEGT. The CDR3 extends over 14 amino acids. CDR3 sequence reads: CASSAGASNQPQHF. DNA for the CDR3: TGTGCCAGCAGTGCGGGGGCGAGCAATCAGCCCCAGCATTTT.

The CDR3: CASSSYSGLYGYTF. The CDR3 DNA reads TGTGCCAGCAGTTCATATTCGGGGCTTTATGGCTACACCTTC. The chain links TRBV28 to TRBJ1-2; D perhaps matches TRBD1 (5 bases). Trimming removed 4 bases from V and 5 bases from J, with 14 bases in between. This CDR3 is 14 amino acids long. The germline V gene has CDR1 MDHEN and CDR2 SYDVKM.

This chain connects TRBV6-2 or TRBV6-3 to TRBJ2-1; 9 bases match TRBD2. TRBJ2-7 matches the DNA end more closely, so the J call is doubtful. This CDR3 is built from 16 residues. Germline V gene sequence: CDR1 MNHEY, CDR2 SVGEGT. The DNA of the CDR3 is TGTGCCAGCAGCCAACAAGGCGGGAGGGCCCCCTTCGAGCAGTACTTC. It yields the protein CASSQQGGRAPFEQYF.

This clonotype was observed a few times. The chain links TRBV4-1 to TRBJ1-1, with D perhaps TRBD1 (5 bases). With 0 bases removed from V and 3 bases from J, the gap between germline ends came to 11 bases. Germline assignment: CDR1 MGHRA and CDR2 YSYEKL. The CDR3 totals 15 residues. CDR3 sequence: CASSQDRAPYTEAFF. CDR3 DNA: TGCGCCAGCAGCCAAGACAGGGCCCCCTACACTGAAGCTTTCTTT.

The CDR3: CSARVSGPGSYNEQFF. DNA for the CDR3: TGCAGTGCTAGAGTGTCAGGCCCAGGCTCCTACAATGAGCAGTTCTTC. This chain joins TRBV20-1 and TRBJ2-1, with D unresolved. Trimming removed 1 base at V and 0 bases at J, with 13 bases between. The CDR3 contains 16 residues. CDR1 is DFQATT and CDR2 is SNEGSKA in the germline V gene (reference sequence).

The chain recombines TRBV28 with TRBJ2-7; D remains unclear. CDR1 MDHEN and CDR2 SYDVKM come from the germline V gene. The CDR3 sequence is 14 residues long. The ends were cut back, 7 bases at V and 0 bases at J, with 13 bases in the middle. CDR3 sequence reads: CASKNTVDSYEQYF. In nucleotides, the CDR3 is TGTGCCAGCAAAAATACAGTCGACTCCTACGAGCAGTACTTC.

The sample holds many counts of this clonotype. V gene TRBV9 combines with J gene TRBJ2-7; 7 bases match TRBD1. J lost 2 bases, V lost 4 bases, and 9 bases had no gene match. Germline V gives CDR1 SGDLS, CDR2 YYNGEE. CDR3 length: 15 residues. CDR3 sequence reads: CASSPRTGQTYEQYF. The CDR3 DNA reads TGTGCCAGCAGCCCCCGGACAGGTCAGACCTACGAGCAGTACTTC.

J is TRBJ2-5 and V is TRBV10-3, with D possibly TRBD1 on 5 matching bases. V lost 1 base to trimming and J lost 1 base, with 10 bases between them. Per the germline V gene, CDR1 is ENHRY and CDR2 is SYGVKD. The CDR3 length is 15 residues. CDR3 nucleotide sequence: TGTGCCATCAGTGAGTTAGGGGCTACCCAAGAGACCCAGTACTTC. Amino acids: CAISELGATQETQYF.

This clonotype was counted between two and nine times. CDR3 sequence reads: CASSPMGYEQYF. The CDR3, as DNA: TGTGCCAGCAGCCCCATGGGATACGAGCAGTACTTC. The chain has TRBV11-2 and TRBJ2-1, with no clear D. The J call may be in error: the DNA end matches TRBJ2-7 better. The CDR3 covers 12 residues. Germline loops: CDR1 SGHAT, CDR2 FQNNGV.

The chain uses TRBV20-1 and TRBJ2-3, with D maybe TRBD2 (6 bases). With 6 bases removed from V and 0 bases from J, the gap between germline ends came to 13 bases. The length of the CDR3 is 14 residues. Germline V CDR1 and CDR2: DFQATT, SNEGSKA (reference sequence). The CDR3 DNA follows: TGCAGTGCGGGGGTGGGGACTAGCACAGATACGCAGTATTTT. It translates to CSAGVGTSTDTQYF.

In this sample, this clonotype turned up many times. V usage is TRBV4-2 and J usage is TRBJ2-2; D may be TRBD1 (6 bases). CDR3 length: 15 amino acids. Per the germline V gene, CDR1 is LGHNA and CDR2 is YNFKEQ. Trimming left V 4 bases short and J 1 base short, with 10 bases between. The DNA for the CDR3 is TGTGCCAGCAGCCCCCGGGGACAGAACACCGGGGAGCTGTTTTTT. Protein: CASSPRGQNTGELFF.

This clonotype has more than one count but fewer than ten. This chain links TRBV29-1 with TRBJ2-7; TRBD1 matches at 10 bases. V gave up 2 bases and J gave up 6 bases; unmatched junction bases: 16. Per the germline V gene, CDR1 is SQVTM and CDR2 is ANQGSEA. This CDR3 comprises 17 residues. CDR3 region: CSVEKTGGSRKNCEQYF. DNA of the CDR3: TGCAGCGTTGAAAAGACAGGGGGCTCCCGCAAAAACTGCGAGCAGTACTTC.